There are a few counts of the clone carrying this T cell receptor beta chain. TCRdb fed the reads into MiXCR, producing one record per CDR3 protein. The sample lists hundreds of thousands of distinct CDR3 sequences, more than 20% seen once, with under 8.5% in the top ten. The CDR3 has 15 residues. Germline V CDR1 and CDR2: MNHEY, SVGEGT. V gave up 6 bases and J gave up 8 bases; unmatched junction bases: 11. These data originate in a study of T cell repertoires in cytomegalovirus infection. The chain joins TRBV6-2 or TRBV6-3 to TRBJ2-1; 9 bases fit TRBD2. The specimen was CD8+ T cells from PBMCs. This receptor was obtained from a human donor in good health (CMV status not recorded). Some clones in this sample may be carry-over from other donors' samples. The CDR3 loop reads CASREAGGSLHEQFF. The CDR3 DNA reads TGTGCCAGCAGAGAGGCGGGGGGGTCTTTGCATGAGCAGTTCTTC.